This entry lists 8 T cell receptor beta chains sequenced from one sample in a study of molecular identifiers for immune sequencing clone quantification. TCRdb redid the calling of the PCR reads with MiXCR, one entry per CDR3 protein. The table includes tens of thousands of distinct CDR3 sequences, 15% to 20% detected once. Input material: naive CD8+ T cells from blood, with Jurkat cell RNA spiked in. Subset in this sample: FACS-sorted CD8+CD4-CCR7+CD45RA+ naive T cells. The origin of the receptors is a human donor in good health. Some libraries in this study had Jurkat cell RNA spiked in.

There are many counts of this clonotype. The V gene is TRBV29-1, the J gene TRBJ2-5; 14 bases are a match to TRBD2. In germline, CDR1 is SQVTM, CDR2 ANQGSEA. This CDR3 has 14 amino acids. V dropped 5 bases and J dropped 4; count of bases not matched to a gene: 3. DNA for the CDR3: TGCAGCGTTTCGGGACTAGCGGGAGCAGAGACCCAGTACTTC. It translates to CSVSGLAGAETQYF. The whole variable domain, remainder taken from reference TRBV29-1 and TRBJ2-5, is SAVISQKPSRDICQRGTSLTIQCQVDSQVTMMFWYRQQPGQSLTLIATANQGSEATYESGFVIDKFPISRPNLTFSTLTVSNMSPEDSSIYLCSVSGLAGAETQYFGPGTRLLVL.

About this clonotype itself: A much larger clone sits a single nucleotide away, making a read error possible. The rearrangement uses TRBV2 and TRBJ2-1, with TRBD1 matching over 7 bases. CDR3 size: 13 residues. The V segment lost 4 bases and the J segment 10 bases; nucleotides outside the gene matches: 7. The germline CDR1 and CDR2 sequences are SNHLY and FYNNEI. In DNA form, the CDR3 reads TGTGCCAGCAGTGCAACAGGGGTTGGCGAGCAGTTCTTC. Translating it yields CASSATGVGEQFF.

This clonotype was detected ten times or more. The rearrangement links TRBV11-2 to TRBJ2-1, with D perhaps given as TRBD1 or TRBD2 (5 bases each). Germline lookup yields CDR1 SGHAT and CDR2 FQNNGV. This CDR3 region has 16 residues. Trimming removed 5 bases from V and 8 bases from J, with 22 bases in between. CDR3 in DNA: TGTGCCAGCAGCCCTACCGCCGGGACCCCGGTGCATGAGCAGTTCTTC. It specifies CASSPTAGTPVHEQFF.

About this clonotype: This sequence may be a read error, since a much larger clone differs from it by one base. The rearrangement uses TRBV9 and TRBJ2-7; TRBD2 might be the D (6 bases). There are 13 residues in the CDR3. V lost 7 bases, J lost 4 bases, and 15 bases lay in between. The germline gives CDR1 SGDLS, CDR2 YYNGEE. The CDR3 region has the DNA TGTGCCAGCGGCGGGGTTCCGGGGTACGAGCAGTACTTC. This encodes CASGGVPGYEQYF. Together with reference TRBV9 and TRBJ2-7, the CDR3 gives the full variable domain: DSGVTQTPKHLITATGQRVTLRCSPRSGDLSVYWYQQSLDQGLQFLIQYYNGEERAKGNILERFSAQQFPDLHSELNLSSLELGDSALYFCASGGVPGYEQYFGPGTRLTVT.

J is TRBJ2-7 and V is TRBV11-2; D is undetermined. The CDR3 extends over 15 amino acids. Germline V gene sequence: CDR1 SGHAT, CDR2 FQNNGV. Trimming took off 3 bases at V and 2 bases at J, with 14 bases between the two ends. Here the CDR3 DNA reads TGTGCCAGCAGCTTGACTGGTCTGGGGACCTACGAGCAGTACTTC. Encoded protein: CASSLTGLGTYEQYF.

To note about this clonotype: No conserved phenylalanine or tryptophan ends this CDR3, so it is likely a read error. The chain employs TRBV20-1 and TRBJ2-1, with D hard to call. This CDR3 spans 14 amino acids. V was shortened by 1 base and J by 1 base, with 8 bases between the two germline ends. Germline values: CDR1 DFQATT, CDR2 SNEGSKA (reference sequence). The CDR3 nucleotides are TGCAGTGCTAGAGTTGGGTTTTCCTACAATGAGCAGTTCTCC. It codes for CSARVGFSYNEQFS.

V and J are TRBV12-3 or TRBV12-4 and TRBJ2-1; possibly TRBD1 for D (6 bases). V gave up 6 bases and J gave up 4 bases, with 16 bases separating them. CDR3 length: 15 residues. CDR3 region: CASRQGPGSYNEQFF. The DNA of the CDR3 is TGTGCCAGCAGACAGGGCCCAGGAAGTTACAATGAGCAGTTCTTC.

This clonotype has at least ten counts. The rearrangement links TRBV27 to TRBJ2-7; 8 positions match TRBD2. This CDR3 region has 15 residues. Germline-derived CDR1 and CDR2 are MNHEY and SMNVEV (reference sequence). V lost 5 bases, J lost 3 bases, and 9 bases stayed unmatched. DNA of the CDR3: TGTGCCAGCAGTCCGAGCGGGAGTAATTTCTACGAGCAGTACTTC. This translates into CASSPSGSNFYEQYF.